The TCR beta chain under discussion was sequenced for a study of blood T cells in healthy people across ages. Sample-barcoded 5' priming and a J-beta primer mix drove a second PCR of roughly 7 to 11 cycles. TCRdb re-called the 5' RACE reads through MiXCR, storing one row per CDR3 protein. The repertoire has around 870,000 distinct CDR3 sequences, 25% to 35% of them found once; the top ten carry 15% to 20%. Trimming cost V 5 bases and J 7 bases, with 14 bases left between them. Germline V gene data show CDR1 as SEHNR and CDR2 as FQNEAQ (reference sequence). CDR3 length: 14 residues. The rearrangement uses TRBV7-9 and TRBJ1-4; tentative D call: TRBD1 (6 bases). This receptor was identified in a woman of 80 years or more in good health. Sequencing was performed on blood. CDR3 nucleotides: TGTGCCAGCAGCCCCCGCAGGGGAGGTGAAAAACTGTTTTTT. Protein product: CASSPRRGGEKLFF.